A selection of T cell receptor beta chains follows, all from one sample in a study of TIL therapy for anti-PD-1-resistant metastatic lung cancer. The assay was immunoSEQ multiplex PCR, and TCRdb's table has in-frame clones only and misses some. The table lists roughly 23,000 clones, around 70% of them singletons. The sequences come from blood, collected at baseline. These receptors were collected from a person aged 25 to 80 with non-small cell lung cancer. Both conserved end residues are part of each CDR3. D genes are given only for firm matches. Some rows have no size entry. The others give once, few or many, or a class for an expanded clone.

v_gene	j_gene	d_gene	abundance	CDR3aa	CDR3nt
TRBV6-1	TRBJ2-3	NA	NA	CASSDRPTSTDTQYF	TGTGCCAGCAGTGACCGGCCCACAAGCACAGATACGCAGTATTTT
TRBV12-3/TRBV12-4	TRBJ2-1	TRBD2	NA	CASSSSLAGGFF	TGTGCCAGCAGTTCCTCGCTAGCGGGAGGGTTCTTC
TRBV30	TRBJ2-7	NA	medium-sized	CAWSVQGGSGKQYF	TGTGCCTGGAGTGTACAAGGGGGATCGGGTAAGCAGTACTTC
TRBV2	TRBJ1-1	NA	NA	CASSATGRTEAFF	TGTGCCAGCAGTGCCACGGGGCGCACTGAAGCTTTCTTT
TRBV25-1	TRBJ2-3	TRBD2	NA	CASSDRGGARTDTQYF	TGTGCCAGCAGTGACCGCGGGGGGGCCCGCACAGATACGCAGTATTTT
TRBV20-1	TRBJ2-1	NA	NA	CSASRTTGSEQFF	TGCAGTGCTAGTAGGACAACAGGGAGTGAGCAGTTCTTC
TRBV4-1	TRBJ1-1	NA	NA	CASSQASLWNTEAFF	TGCGCCAGCAGCCAAGCCTCGCTGTGGAACACTGAAGCTTTCTTT
TRBV4-2	TRBJ2-2	TRBD2	NA	CASSQAGGRRTGELFF	TGTGCCAGCAGCCAAGCGGGCGGGAGGCGGACCGGGGAGCTGTTTTTT
TRBV2	TRBJ2-3	TRBD2	NA	CASSSGLAGGADTQYF	TGTGCCAGCAGTTCTGGACTAGCGGGGGGCGCAGATACGCAGTATTTT
TRBV12-5	TRBJ1-1	NA	NA	CASALGAGTEAFF	TGTGCTAGTGCCTTGGGGGCTGGCACTGAAGCTTTCTTT
TRBV5-6	TRBJ2-3	TRBD2	NA	CASSLAGLAGATDTQYF	TGTGCCAGCAGTTTGGCTGGGTTAGCGGGGGCCACAGATACGCAGTATTTT
TRBV30	TRBJ1-4	NA	NA	CACTRVTNEKLFF	TGTGCCTGCACGAGGGTTACTAATGAAAAACTGTTTTTT
TRBV2	TRBJ2-1	TRBD2	NA	CASSVGLAGYEQFF	TGTGCCAGCTCGGTCGGACTAGCGGGGTATGAGCAGTTCTTC
TRBV6-2/TRBV6-3	TRBJ1-2	NA	NA	CASSSEFRDGGYGYTF	TGTGCCAGCAGTTCCGAATTCCGGGACGGAGGCTATGGCTACACCTTC
TRBV5-6	TRBJ1-5	NA	NA	CASSLSLGEKPNQPQHF	TGTGCCAGCAGCTTAAGTCTCGGAGAAAAACCCAATCAGCCCCAGCATTTT
TRBV15	TRBJ2-6	NA	NA	CATSRDRGRSSGANVLTF	TGTGCCACCAGCAGAGATCGAGGGCGGAGCTCTGGGGCCAACGTCCTGACTTTC
TRBV9	TRBJ2-2	NA	NA	CASSPLSGSGELFF	TGTGCCAGCAGCCCGCTGAGCGGTAGCGGGGAGCTGTTTTTT
TRBV6-5	TRBJ1-4	NA	NA	CASGGGPNEKLFF	TGTGCCAGCGGGGGTGGACCTAATGAAAAACTGTTTTTT